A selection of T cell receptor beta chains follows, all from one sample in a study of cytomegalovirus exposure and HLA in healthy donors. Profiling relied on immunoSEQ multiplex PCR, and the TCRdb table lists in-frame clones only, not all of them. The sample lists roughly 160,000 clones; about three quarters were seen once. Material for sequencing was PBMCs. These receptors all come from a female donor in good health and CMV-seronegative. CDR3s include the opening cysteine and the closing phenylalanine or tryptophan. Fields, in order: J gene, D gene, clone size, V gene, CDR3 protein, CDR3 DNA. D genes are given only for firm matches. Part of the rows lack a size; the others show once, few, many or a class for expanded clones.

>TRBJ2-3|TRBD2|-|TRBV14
CASAITSGRSSGTDTQYF
TGTGCCAGCGCCATTACTAGCGGGAGATCATCAGGCACAGATACGCAGTATTTT
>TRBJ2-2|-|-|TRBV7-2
CASSFAPTGELFF
TGTGCCAGCAGCTTCGCGCCTACCGGGGAGCTGTTTTTT
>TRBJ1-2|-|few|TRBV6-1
CASNPRASSYGYTF
TGTGCCAGCAACCCGAGGGCCAGCTCCTATGGCTACACCTTC
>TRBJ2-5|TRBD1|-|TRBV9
CASSTWGQGPQETQYF
TGTGCCAGCAGCACCTGGGGACAGGGGCCTCAAGAGACCCAGTACTTC
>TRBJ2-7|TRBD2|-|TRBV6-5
CASSYLAGTYGQYF
TGTGCCAGCAGTTACCTAGCGGGGACCTACGGGCAGTACTTC
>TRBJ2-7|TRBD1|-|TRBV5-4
CASSPQGQGGEQYF
TGTGCCAGCAGCCCGCAGGGACAGGGGGGCGAGCAGTACTTC
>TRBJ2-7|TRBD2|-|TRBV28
CASSSPRSGREGTYEQYF
TGTGCCAGCAGTTCCCCCCGGAGCGGGAGGGAGGGAACCTACGAGCAGTACTTC
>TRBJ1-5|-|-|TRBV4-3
CASSPTAGDQPQHF
TGCGCCAGCAGCCCGACCGCGGGAGATCAGCCCCAGCATTTT
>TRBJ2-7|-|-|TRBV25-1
CASRLRYEQYF
TGTGCCAGCAGGTTGCGTTACGAGCAGTACTTC
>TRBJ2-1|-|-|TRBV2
CARGSGSSYNEQFF
TGTGCCAGGGGGTCGGGGAGCTCCTACAATGAGCAGTTCTTC
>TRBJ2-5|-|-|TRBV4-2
CASSQDLLGGGLQETQYF
TGTGCCAGCAGCCAAGATCTGTTGGGGGGGGGCCTTCAAGAGACCCAGTACTTC
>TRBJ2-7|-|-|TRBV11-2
CASSLAGASSYEQYF
TGTGCCAGCAGCTTGGCCGGAGCTAGCTCCTACGAGCAGTACTTC
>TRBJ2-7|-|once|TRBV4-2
CASSFPGYEQYF
TGTGCCAGCAGCTTCCCGGGCTACGAGCAGTACTTC
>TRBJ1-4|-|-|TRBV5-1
CASSLLATNEKLFF
TGCGCCAGCAGCTTGCTTGCAACTAATGAAAAACTGTTTTTT
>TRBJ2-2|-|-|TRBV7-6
CASAQTGELFF
TGTGCCTCGGCACAGACCGGGGAGCTGTTTTTT
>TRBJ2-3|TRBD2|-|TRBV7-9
CASSLSGGLTDTQYF
TGTGCCAGCAGCTTAAGCGGGGGGCTCACAGATACGCAGTATTTT
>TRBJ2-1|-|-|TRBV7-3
CASSLTSGGYEQFF
TGTGCCAGCAGCTTAACGTCCGGGGGTTATGAGCAGTTCTTC
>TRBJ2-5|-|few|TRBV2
CASSLDRSETQYF
TGTGCCAGCTCATTAGACAGGTCGGAGACCCAGTACTTC
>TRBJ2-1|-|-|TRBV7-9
CASAPSRQDRYNEQFF
TGTGCCAGCGCCCCGTCCCGACAGGACCGATACAATGAGCAGTTCTTC
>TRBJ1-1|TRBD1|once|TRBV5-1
CASSSDRGMVNTEAFF
TGCGCCAGCAGCAGCGACAGGGGGATGGTGAACACTGAAGCTTTCTTT
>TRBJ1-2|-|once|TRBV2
CASSERQVHYGYTF
TGTGCCAGCAGCGAAAGACAGGTCCACTATGGCTACACCTTC
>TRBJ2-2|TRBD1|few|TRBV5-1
CASSFDAGTGVLFF
TGCGCCAGCAGCTTTGACGCCGGGACAGGCGTGCTGTTTTTT